The 20 T cell receptor beta chains given below trace back to one sample, sequenced in a study of yellow fever vaccine responses in identical twins (dated by TCRdb to the late 2010s). Library prep was done by RT-PCR. This sample was sequenced with an Illumina HiSeq 2500. TCRdb trimmed public reads at Q25 via fastp, called clones via MiXCR and kept in-frame beta chains. CDR3 protein sequences are deduplicated, and each keeps its most common genes and DNA. This sample lists around 1,500 distinct CDR3 sequences; 70% to 90% were detected once. The ten most abundant clones make up about 7% of the sample. The material sequenced was T cells from blood (PBMCs), unsorted or a sorted subset (not recorded which), taken before or after yellow fever vaccination (not recorded which). All receptors come from a woman under 30 who received the yellow fever vaccine. Donor details come from another sample of the same person, matched by shared clones.

V and J are TRBV29-1 and TRBJ2-1; 12 bases map to TRBD1. V dropped 6 bases and J dropped 4; count of bases not matched to a gene: 4. In germline, CDR1 is SQVTM, CDR2 ANQGSEA. This CDR3 has 14 amino acids. CDR3 region: CSVLGQGAYNEQFF. CDR3 coding DNA: TGCAGCGTATTGGGACAGGGGGCGTACAATGAGCAGTTCTTC.

The V call is TRBV5-1, the J call TRBJ2-5; 8 bases fit TRBD1. J lost 4 bases, V lost 0 bases, and 5 bases had no gene match. Germline lookup yields CDR1 SGHRS and CDR2 YFSETQ. The CDR3 is 15 amino acids. The CDR3 region is CASSLEGTGGETQYF. The CDR3 DNA is TGCGCCAGCAGCTTGGAAGGGACAGGTGGAGAGACCCAGTACTTC.

About this clonotype: A junction boundary mismatches the germline segment, possibly from a read error. V is TRBV11-2 and J is TRBJ2-5; no clear D. The CDR3 contains 10 residues. The germline V gene encodes CDR1 SGHAT and CDR2 FQNNGV. This CDR3 reads CASSIEAQYF. The CDR3 DNA reads TGTGCCAGCAGCATAGAGGCCCAGTACTTC. The whole variable domain, remainder taken from reference TRBV11-2 and TRBJ2-5, is EAGVAQSPRYKIIEKRQSVAFWCNPISGHATLYWYQQILGQGPKLLIQFQNNGVVDDSQLPKDRFSAERLKGVDSTLKIQPAKLEDSAVYLCASSIEAQYFGPGTRLLVL.

CDR3 in DNA: TGTGCCTGGGGCAGGGACAGTTTCACAGATACGCAGTATTTT. Protein sequence: CAWGRDSFTDTQYF. The chain joins TRBV30 to TRBJ2-3; 7 bases agree with TRBD1. CDR1 and CDR2 (germline): GTSNPN, SVGIG (reference sequence). V shed 5 bases, J shed 2 bases, and the junction held 7 bases outside the gene matches. This CDR3 is 14 amino acids long.

The V call is TRBV7-3, the J call TRBJ2-5; D is perhaps TRBD2 (5 bases). Germline assignment: CDR1 SGHTA and CDR2 FQGTGA. V was cut by 5 bases and J by 5 bases, with 12 bases left in between. The CDR3 length is 13 residues. CDR3 sequence reads: CASSRGLTETQYF. For the CDR3, the DNA is TGTGCCAGCAGCCGAGGGTTGACGGAGACCCAGTACTTC. Supplemented by reference TRBV7-3 and TRBJ2-5, the full variable domain reads GAGVSQTPSNKVTEKGKYVELRCDPISGHTALYWYRQSLGQGPEFLIYFQGTGAADDSGLPNDRFFAVRPEGSVSTLKIQRTERGDSAVYLCASSRGLTETQYFGPGTRLLVL.

The chain has TRBV5-5 and TRBJ2-1; no definite D call. Germline CDR1 SGHKS, CDR2 YYEKEE (reference sequence). CDR3 length: 11 residues. V lost 0 bases to trimming and J lost 8 bases, with 3 bases between them. Written as DNA, the CDR3 is TGTGCCAGCAGCTTGGAATATGAGCAGTTCTTC. Protein product: CASSLEYEQFF.

The chain is built from TRBV7-2 and TRBJ1-1; weak D call: TRBD1 (6 bases). Trimming removed 2 bases from V and 1 base from J, with 8 bases in between. CDR1 and CDR2 (germline): SGHTA, FQGNSA. The CDR3 spans 14 residues. The CDR3 spells CASSLRDKNTEAFF. The CDR3 DNA reads as TGTGCCAGCAGCTTAAGGGACAAGAACACTGAAGCTTTCTTT. Full variable domain (remainder filled in from reference TRBV7-2 and TRBJ1-1): GAGVSQSPSNKVTEKGKDVELRCDPISGHTALYWYRQSLGQGLEFLIYFQGNSAPDKSGLPSDRFSAERTGGSVSTLTIQRTQQEDSAVYLCASSLRDKNTEAFFGQGTRLTVV.

The chain has TRBV18 and TRBJ2-5, with TRBD1 as a possible D gene (5 bases). Trimming pared 4 bases from V and 4 bases from J, leaving 10 bases between. The CDR3 is 13 amino acids. CDR1 KGHSH and CDR2 LQKENI come from the germline V gene. The DNA for the CDR3 is TGTGCCAGCTCACTGACCCAGGGAGAGACCCAGTACTTC. This sequence encodes CASSLTQGETQYF.

This rearrangement joins TRBV5-4 to TRBJ1-2, with TRBD1 as a possible D gene (6 bases). The germline CDR1 and CDR2 sequences are SGHNT and YYREEE (reference sequence). Trimming removed 4 bases from V and 8 bases from J, with 18 bases in between. The CDR3 extends over 14 amino acids. The CDR3, as DNA: TGTGCCAGCAGCCGAGTAGGGCAGGGGATGGGCTACACCTTC. Protein: CASSRVGQGMGYTF.

The V gene is TRBV20-1, the J gene TRBJ1-1; D unresolved. Between the trimmed V and J ends, which lost 1 base and 10 bases, there was a span of 13 bases. Germline CDR1 DFQATT, CDR2 SNEGSKA (reference sequence). The CDR3 consists of 12 residues. CDR3 bases: TGCAGTGCTAGAGGCGAAGGTTGGATAGCTTTCTTT. This gives the protein CSARGEGWIAFF.

J is TRBJ2-3 and V is TRBV3-1; weak D call: TRBD2 (6 bases). The CDR3 is 15 amino acids. Germline CDR1 is LGHDT and CDR2 is YNNKEL (reference sequence). The V end lost 1 base, the J end lost 2 bases, and 10 bases lay between the germline ends. This chain's CDR3 is CASSQVGGTTDTQYF. The CDR3 nucleotides are TGTGCCAGCAGCCAAGTCGGAGGGACCACAGATACGCAGTATTTT.

The chain carries TRBV7-9 and TRBJ1-2; 7 bases line up with TRBD1. Germline CDR1 reads SEHNR; CDR2 reads FQNEAQ (reference sequence). The CDR3 length is 15 residues. The junction had 6 bases not matched to a gene; V was cut back by 5 bases and J by 0 bases. CDR3 protein: CASSQGDKANYGYTF. CDR3 coding DNA: TGTGCCAGCAGCCAGGGGGACAAAGCTAACTATGGCTACACCTTC. The full variable domain, in which reference TRBV7-9 and TRBJ1-2 provide the parts outside the CDR3, is DTGVSQNPRHKITKRGQNVTFRCDPISEHNRLYWYRQTLGQGPEFLTYFQNEAQLEKSRLLSDRFSAERPKGSFSTLEIQRTEQGDSAMYLCASSQGDKANYGYTFGSGTRLTVV.

The CDR3 DNA is TGTGCCAGCAATGGGGAGCCCTACGAGCAGTACTTC. Its translation: CASNGEPYEQYF. V gene TRBV2 combines with J gene TRBJ2-7; TRBD2 might be the D (5 bases). The CDR3 is made up of 12 amino acids. V was shortened by 7 bases and J by 2 bases, with 9 bases between the two germline ends. Germline loops: CDR1 SNHLY, CDR2 FYNNEI.

As concerns this clonotype: The junction departs from the called germline gene at one end, perhaps through a read error. The chain links TRBV18 to TRBJ1-1, with TRBD1 matching over 7 bases. From germline, CDR1 is KGHSH and CDR2 LQKENI. CDR3 length: 15 residues. This CDR3 is CASTPGADRRTEAFF. CDR3 coding DNA: TGTGCCAGCACACCCGGGGCGGACAGGCGCACTGAAGCTTTCTTT.

The rearrangement uses TRBV7-3 and TRBJ2-1; D is uncertain. This CDR3 region has 13 residues. V was clipped by 1 base and J by 8 bases, with 9 bases between them. In germline, CDR1 is SGHTA, CDR2 FQGTGA. This CDR3 reads CASSLSRLHEQFF. The CDR3 DNA reads as TGTGCCAGCAGCTTAAGCCGCCTCCATGAGCAGTTCTTC.

The chain employs TRBV3-1 and TRBJ2-3; D possibly uses TRBD1 or TRBD2 (6 bases each). Between the trimmed V and J ends, which lost 4 bases and 6 bases, there was a span of 14 bases. Looked up from germline, CDR1 is LGHDT and CDR2 is YNNKEL (reference sequence). The CDR3 extends over 14 amino acids. The CDR3 reads CASSLGGLEDTQYF. The DNA for the CDR3 is TGTGCCAGCAGCCTCGGGGGCTTGGAGGATACGCAGTATTTT.

J is TRBJ2-3 and V is TRBV6-4, with 7 bases aligning to TRBD1. From germline, CDR1 is MRHNA and CDR2 SNTAGT. Trimming removed 0 bases from V and 4 bases from J; junction bases left unmatched: 1. CDR3 length: 14 residues. The CDR3 coding sequence is TGTGCCAGCAGTGACTCAGGGGGCGCAGATACGCAGTATTTT. It is translated as CASSDSGGADTQYF.

This chain links TRBV29-1 with TRBJ1-5; 12 nucleotides agree with TRBD1. The length of the CDR3 is 16 residues. Germline assignment: CDR1 SQVTM and CDR2 ANQGSEA. J was trimmed by 2 bases and V by 2 bases; bases with no gene match: 4. CDR3 DNA sequence: TGCAGCGTTGAACCCGGGACAGGGGGCTGCAATCAGCCCCAGCATTTT. This sequence encodes CSVEPGTGGCNQPQHF.

This chain links TRBV4-2 with TRBJ2-2; a weak D match, TRBD1 (5 bases). The CDR3 runs to 15 residues. CDR1 and CDR2 (germline): LGHNA, YNFKEQ. Trimming cost V 4 bases and J 1 base, with 10 bases left between them. CDR3 in amino acids: CASSRPGQNTGELFF. The CDR3 nucleotides are TGTGCCAGCAGCCGCCCCGGACAGAACACCGGGGAGCTGTTTTTT.

Only a few counts were recorded for this clonotype. The chain is built from TRBV7-9 and TRBJ2-1, with no clear D. Trimming took 5 bases from V and 8 from J, leaving 7 bases between them. Germline V gene lookup returns CDR1 SEHNR and CDR2 FQNEAQ (reference sequence). The CDR3 is 11 residues long. CDR3 region: CASSHLDEQFF. The CDR3 DNA reads as TGTGCCAGCAGCCACTTAGATGAGCAGTTCTTC. Based on the CDR3 plus reference TRBV7-9 and TRBJ2-1, the full variable domain is DTGVSQNPRHKITKRGQNVTFRCDPISEHNRLYWYRQTLGQGPEFLTYFQNEAQLEKSRLLSDRFSAERPKGSFSTLEIQRTEQGDSAMYLCASSHLDEQFFGPGTRLTVL.